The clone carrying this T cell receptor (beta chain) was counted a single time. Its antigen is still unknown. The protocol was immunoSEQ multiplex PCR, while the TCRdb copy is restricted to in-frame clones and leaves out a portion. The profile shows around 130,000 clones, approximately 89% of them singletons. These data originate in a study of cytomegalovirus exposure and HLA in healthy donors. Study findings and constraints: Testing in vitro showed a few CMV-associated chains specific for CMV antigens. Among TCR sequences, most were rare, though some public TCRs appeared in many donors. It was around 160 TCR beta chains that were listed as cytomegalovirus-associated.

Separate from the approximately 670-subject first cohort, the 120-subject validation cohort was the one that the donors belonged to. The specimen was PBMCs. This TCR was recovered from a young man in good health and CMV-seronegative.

CDR3 DNA: TGTGCCAGCAGCCCCTGGGAGAGAACTAACTATGGCTACACCTTC. Translation gives CASSPWERTNYGYTF. The chain links TRBV5-8 to TRBJ1-2, with no clear D. The germline V gene has CDR1 SGHTS and CDR2 YDEGEE. The CDR3 covers 15 residues. The V and J ends lost 4 bases and 0 bases respectively, with 13 bases between them.